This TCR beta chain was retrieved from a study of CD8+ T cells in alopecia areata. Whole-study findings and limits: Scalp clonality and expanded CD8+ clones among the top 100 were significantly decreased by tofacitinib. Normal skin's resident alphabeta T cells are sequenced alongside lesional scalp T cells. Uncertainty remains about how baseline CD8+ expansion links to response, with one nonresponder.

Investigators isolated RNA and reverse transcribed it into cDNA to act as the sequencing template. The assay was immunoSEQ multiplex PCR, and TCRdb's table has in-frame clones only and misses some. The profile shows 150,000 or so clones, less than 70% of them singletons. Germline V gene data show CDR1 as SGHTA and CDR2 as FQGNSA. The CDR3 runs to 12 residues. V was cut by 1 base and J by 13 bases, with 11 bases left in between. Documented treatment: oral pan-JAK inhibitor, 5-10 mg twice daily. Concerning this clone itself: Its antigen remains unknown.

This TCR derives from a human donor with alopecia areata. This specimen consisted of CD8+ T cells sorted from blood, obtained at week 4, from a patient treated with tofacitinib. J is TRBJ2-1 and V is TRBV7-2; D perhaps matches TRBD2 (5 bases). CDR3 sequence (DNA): TGTGCCAGCAGCTTAGACGCACGGGAACAGTTCTTC. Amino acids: CASSLDAREQFF. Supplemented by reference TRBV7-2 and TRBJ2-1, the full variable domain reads GAGVSQSPSNKVTEKGKDVELRCDPISGHTALYWYRQSLGQGLEFLIYFQGNSAPDKSGLPSDRFSAERTGGSVSTLTIQRTQQEDSAVYLCASSLDAREQFFGPGTRLTVL.